The 18 T cell receptor beta chains presented below share a single source sample, sequenced in a study of blood T cell repertoires in COVID-19. Libraries were prepared by immunoSEQ multiplex PCR; TCRdb keeps only in-frame clonotypes and omits some of them. The sample records approximately 110,000 clones, around 88% being singletons. The source material was peripheral blood. The receptors were gathered from a woman aged 45 to 65 with active or convalescent COVID-19.

The gene calls are TRBV28 and TRBJ2-1, with D possibly matching TRBD2 (6 bases). The ends were cut back, 2 bases at V and 5 bases at J, with 19 bases in the middle. CDR1 MDHEN and CDR2 SYDVKM come from the germline V gene. This CDR3 comprises 17 residues. CDR3 sequence: CASSLIGWSGEDNEQFF. DNA of the CDR3: TGTGCCAGCAGTTTAATTGGCTGGTCGGGAGAGGACAATGAGCAGTTCTTC.

The chain employs TRBV4-1 and TRBJ1-2; 8 bases are shared with TRBD1. Germline lookup yields CDR1 MGHRA and CDR2 YSYEKL. The CDR3 consists of 16 residues. V trimming: 0 bases; J trimming: 4 bases; junction bases outside the gene matches: 7. CDR3 nucleotide sequence: TGCGCCAGCAGCCAAGACGGGCAGGGGGCTGGCTATGGCTACACCTTC. This translates into CASSQDGQGAGYGYTF.

The chain recombines TRBV19 with TRBJ2-1; a possible D gene is TRBD2 (6 bases). The ends were cut back, 9 bases at V and 11 bases at J, with 20 bases in the middle. Germline V gives CDR1 LNHDA, CDR2 SQIVND (reference sequence). The length of the CDR3 is 13 residues. Here the CDR3 reads CASLSQGGVKQFF. As DNA, the CDR3 is TGTGCCAGCCTAAGCCAAGGCGGGGTAAAGCAGTTCTTC.

This chain connects TRBV28 to TRBJ1-2; a weak D match, TRBD1 (6 bases). Per germline, CDR1 MDHEN and CDR2 SYDVKM. V lost 3 bases to trimming and J lost 2 bases, with 16 bases between them. This CDR3 is built from 16 residues. The CDR3 DNA reads TGTGCCAGCAGTTTTGCCGGGGGGGCGAAGAACTATGGCTACACCTTC. Translated: CASSFAGGAKNYGYTF.

The J gene is TRBJ1-5, the V gene TRBV28; 7 bases agree with TRBD1. CDR3 size: 17 residues. The germline V gene encodes CDR1 MDHEN and CDR2 SYDVKM. V shed 7 bases, J shed 4 bases, and the junction held 16 bases outside the gene matches. CDR3 in amino acids: CASITKTGTGVNQPQHF. The CDR3 region has the DNA TGTGCCAGCATTACGAAGACAGGGACGGGAGTAAATCAGCCCCAGCATTTT.

The chain has TRBV18 and TRBJ2-1; a weak D match, TRBD2 (5 bases). The CDR3 has 14 residues. CDR1 is KGHSH, CDR2 LQKENI, per germline. V lost 6 bases, J lost 4 bases, and 13 bases lay in between. The CDR3 sequence: CASSLSSLYNEQFF. The DNA of the CDR3 is TGTGCCAGCTCCCTTTCTAGCCTTTACAATGAGCAGTTCTTC.

The gene calls are TRBV25-1 and TRBJ2-1; TRBD2 matches 10 bases. Losses at the gene ends were 5 bases for V and 7 bases for J; bases not matched to a gene: 11. Germline CDR1 MGHDK, CDR2 SYGVNS. The CDR3 spans 16 residues. The CDR3 protein is CASSPLIGSGRNEQFF. The CDR3 region has the DNA TGTGCCAGCAGTCCACTTATCGGTAGCGGGAGGAATGAGCAGTTCTTC. The full variable domain, completed using reference TRBV25-1 and TRBJ2-1, is EADIYQTPRYLVIGTGKKITLECSQTMGHDKMYWYQQDPGMELHLIHYSYGVNSTEKGDLSSESTVSRIRTEHFPLTLESARPSHTSQYLCASSPLIGSGRNEQFFGPGTRLTVL.

This clone was found a few times. The chain has TRBV11-2 and TRBJ2-7; D is unclear. Germline values: CDR1 SGHAT, CDR2 FQNNGV. The germline V and J ends were trimmed by 7 bases and 3 bases, with 13 bases remaining between them. This CDR3 is built from 13 residues. This CDR3 is CASNPAKSYEQYF. CDR3 coding DNA: TGTGCCAGCAACCCAGCGAAGAGCTACGAGCAGTACTTC.

The V call is TRBV28, the J call TRBJ2-7, with TRBD1 matching 10 bases. Germline CDR1 is MDHEN and CDR2 is SYDVKM. Losses at the gene ends were 3 bases for V and 4 bases for J; bases not matched to a gene: 6. The CDR3 covers 15 residues. The CDR3 loop reads CASSLTGGAWYEQYF. The CDR3 region has the DNA TGTGCCAGCAGTTTGACAGGGGGCGCTTGGTACGAGCAGTACTTC.

The gene calls are TRBV7-2 and TRBJ1-5; 10 nucleotides match TRBD1. This CDR3 comprises 16 residues. J was trimmed by 7 bases and V by 4 bases; bases with no gene match: 10. In germline, CDR1 is SGHTA, CDR2 FQGNSA. The CDR3 sequence: CASSSPGQGMGQPQHF. The CDR3 nucleotides read TGTGCCAGCAGCTCACCGGGACAGGGGATGGGGCAGCCCCAGCATTTT.

The chain links TRBV14 to TRBJ2-1; 7 positions match TRBD2. The CDR3 totals 16 residues. J was trimmed by 1 base and V by 0 bases; bases with no gene match: 3. The V gene's germline CDR1 is SGHDN and CDR2 FVKESK. This CDR3 is CASSQDRGRSYNEQFF. The CDR3 coding sequence is TGTGCCAGCAGCCAAGATCGCGGGAGATCCTACAATGAGCAGTTCTTC.

This chain uses TRBV15 with TRBJ2-7, with 9 nucleotides matching TRBD1. The V gene's germline CDR1 is LNHNV and CDR2 YYDKDF (reference sequence). The CDR3 covers 16 residues. V shed 0 bases and J 1 base; nucleotides not matched to a gene: 4. CDR3 region: CATSRDLGQGSYEQYF. CDR3 DNA: TGTGCCACCAGCAGAGATCTCGGACAGGGGTCCTACGAGCAGTACTTC.

V usage is TRBV4-1 and J usage is TRBJ2-1; TRBD1 matches 8 bases. With V trimmed by 3 bases and J by 0 bases, 4 bases remained unmatched. CDR3 length: 16 amino acids. Germline V gene sequence: CDR1 MGHRA, CDR2 YSYEKL. The CDR3 DNA reads TGCGCCAGCAGCCACGTCGGACAGGGCTCCTACAATGAGCAGTTCTTC. Its translation: CASSHVGQGSYNEQFF.

This sequence joins TRBV30 and TRBJ1-3; D gene uncertain. Germline CDR1 GTSNPN, CDR2 SVGIG (reference sequence). V was shortened by 6 bases and J by 0 bases, with 9 bases between the two germline ends. The CDR3 covers 13 residues. CDR3 nucleotides: TGTGCCTGTTCCGCGGACTCTGGAAACACCATATATTTT. This gives the protein CACSADSGNTIYF.

This chain joins TRBV3-1 (or the pseudogene TRBV3-2) and TRBJ2-1; TRBD1 matches 7 bases. The germline V gene has CDR1 LGHDT and CDR2 YNNKEL (reference sequence). The CDR3 runs to 15 residues. V shed 3 bases and J 5 bases; nucleotides not matched to a gene: 7. CDR3 sequence (DNA): TGTGCCAGCAGCCATTCAGGGGGTGGCCACAATGAGCAGTTCTTC. It codes for CASSHSGGGHNEQFF.

The chain employs TRBV7-9 and TRBJ2-7; possible D gene TRBD1, 5 bases. Per the germline V gene, CDR1 is SEHNR and CDR2 is FQNEAQ (reference sequence). The CDR3 has 13 amino acids. Deletions cut 8 bases from V and 3 bases from J, with 14 bases between. The CDR3 here is CASGRQSSYEQYF. The CDR3 nucleotides read TGTGCCAGCGGCCGACAGAGCAGCTACGAGCAGTACTTC.

The chain is built from TRBV4-3 and TRBJ1-2, with 7 bases matching TRBD1. CDR1 LGHNA and CDR2 YSLEER come from the germline V gene. The CDR3 spans 16 residues. After removal of 0 bases from V and 4 bases from J, the junction contained 8 bases not matched to a gene. CDR3 amino acids: CASSQDLKAGGYGYTF. The CDR3 nucleotides read TGCGCCAGCAGCCAAGATCTAAAGGCAGGGGGCTATGGCTACACCTTC.

CDR3 sequence reads: CASLVGDRLSYEQYF. The CDR3 DNA is TGTGCCAGCCTCGTGGGGGACAGGCTGTCCTACGAGCAGTACTTC. The chain recombines TRBV21-1 with TRBJ2-7; TRBD1 reflects the table's D call only, with no check against the DNA. TRBV21-1 constitutes a pseudogene. This CDR3 contains 15 residues.